This T cell receptor (beta chain) is drawn from a study of human T cells and chemical hapten exposure. Study in general: Minor pooled library volume differences mainly drove per-sample TCR yield variation.

This clonotype was seen more than once but under ten times. Its specificity is unknown. Study-wide results and caveats: Healthy individuals' immune responses may differ from those of donors, who had alopecia. No alteration of TCRs above 1 in 1000 frequency was seen with DPC sensitization.

The germline V gene has CDR1 MNHEY and CDR2 SVGEGT. The CDR3 runs 16 residues. Trimming left V 5 bases short and J 2 bases short, with 16 bases between. Each CDR3 protein gets one entry after TCRdb re-called the RACE reads with MiXCR. The sample includes 84,000 or so distinct CDR3 sequences, over 9.5% seen only once; the top ten take around 2.2%. The time point here: patch test 1, 2 weeks after DPC sensitization. Treatment given: therapeutic diphenylcyclopropenone sensitization with weekly scalp DPC. This sequence was found in a man aged 40-55 years with alopecia areata. Some clones in this sample may be carry-over from other donors' samples. The specimen was whole blood, collected in connection with sensitization to the hapten diphenylcyclopropenone (DPC). The V call is TRBV6-2 or TRBV6-3, the J call TRBJ1-5; TRBD1 is a possible D gene (5 bases). The CDR3 sequence: CASSLTGDMGNQPQHF. In DNA form, the CDR3 reads TGTGCCAGCAGTCTCACAGGAGATATGGGCAATCAGCCCCAGCATTTT.